These T cell receptor beta chains were read from a single sample in a study of CD8+ T cells in alopecia areata. Sequenced by immunoSEQ multiplex PCR; TCRdb stores in-frame clones only, minus some. This sample has roughly 120,000 clones, with more than 30% found just once. The sequencing input was CD4+ T cells sorted from blood. These receptors came from a human donor with alopecia areata. The CDR3 runs from the conserved cysteine through the conserved F or W. D genes are given only for firm matches. Expanded clones are given a class, and other clones once, few, many or no size at all.

-	TRBD2	TRBV29-1	TRBJ2-3	TGCAGCATTCTAGCGGGGGGACAGGGTACGCAGTATTTT	CSILAGGQGTQYF
-	TRBD1	TRBV9	TRBJ1-5	TGTGCCAGCAGCGTAGGGGGACAGCTCAATCAGCCCCAGCATTTT	CASSVGGQLNQPQHF
-	-	TRBV25-1	TRBJ2-1	TGTGCCAGCGTGAAGGAGAGCTCAAATGAGCAGTTCTTC	CASVKESSNEQFF
few	TRBD1	TRBV29-1	TRBJ1-5	TGCAGCGCCGCGACAGGGTACAATCAGCCCCAGCATTTT	CSAATGYNQPQHF
-	TRBD2	TRBV7-2	TRBJ2-7	TGTGCCAGCAGACTAGCGGGAGCTAGCGAGCAGTACTTC	CASRLAGASEQYF
-	-	TRBV5-1	TRBJ1-2	TGCGCCAGCAGCCCGGGGGGGACTAACTATGGCTACACCTTC	CASSPGGTNYGYTF
-	-	TRBV6-5	TRBJ1-4	TGTGCCAGCAGTTGGTCAGGGGATGGTGAAAAACTGTTTTTT	CASSWSGDGEKLFF
few	-	TRBV6-5	TRBJ1-5	TGTGCCAGCAGGATTGACGGATATAGCAATCAGCCCCAGCATTTT	CASRIDGYSNQPQHF
few	-	TRBV29-1	TRBJ1-5	TGCAGCGTTGAAGTGGGGGGCAATCAGCCCCAGCATTTT	CSVEVGGNQPQHF
-	TRBD2	TRBV7-9	TRBJ2-3	TGTGCCAGCAGCTTACCCCCCCGACTAGCGGGGGTCAAAGATACGCAGTATTTT	CASSLPPRLAGVKDTQYF
-	-	TRBV21-1	TRBJ2-7	TGTGCCAGCAGCAAAAGGCCGGGACACCCCTACGAGCAGTACTTC	CASSKRPGHPYEQYF
once	TRBD1	TRBV29-1	TRBJ1-2	TGCAGCGTTAGTCTCACAGGGGACTATGGCTACACCTTC	CSVSLTGDYGYTF
-	TRBD2	TRBV27	TRBJ2-7	TGTGCCAGCCGGGGAGCGGGAGTATTTTACGAGCAGTACTTC	CASRGAGVFYEQYF
-	-	TRBV28	TRBJ2-4	TGTGCCAGCAGTTTTAGGGAAAACATTCAGTACTTC	CASSFRENIQYF
-	-	TRBV2	TRBJ2-5	TGTGCCAGCAGTCGGGAGACCCAGTACTTC	CASSRETQYF
-	TRBD1	TRBV23-1	TRBJ1-2	TGCGCCAGCAGTCAGAGGGACAGGGAGATTTCTAACTATGGCTACACCTTC	CASSQRDREISNYGYTF
-	TRBD2	TRBV30	TRBJ2-1	TGTGCCTGGTCTAGCGGGGGCTCCTACAATGAGCAGTTCTTC	CAWSSGGSYNEQFF
once	TRBD1	TRBV30	TRBJ1-1	TGTGCCTGGAGTCGGATGGGGACAGGGGCCACTGAAGCTTTCTTT	CAWSRMGTGATEAFF
-	TRBD1	TRBV29-1	TRBJ2-2	TGCAGCGTCCCCGACAGGGGGCTGGGGACCGGGGAGCTGTTTTTT	CSVPDRGLGTGELFF
-	TRBD1	TRBV5-1	TRBJ2-5	TGCGCCAGCAGCACAGGACAGGGGCGTCAAGAGACCCAGTACTTC	CASSTGQGRQETQYF
-	-	TRBV29-1	TRBJ2-1	TGCAGCGTTGACGCCGAGGGGCAGTTCTTC	CSVDAEGQFF
-	TRBD1	TRBV6-5	TRBJ2-1	TGTGCCAGCAGTTCCAGGGGGCCCCTCTACAATGAGCAGTTCTTC	CASSSRGPLYNEQFF
-	-	TRBV30	TRBJ2-5	TGTGCCTGGAGTGTGGTCCAAGAGACCCAGTACTTC	CAWSVVQETQYF
few	TRBD1	TRBV29-1	TRBJ2-7	TGCAGCGTCCTGGGACAGGGGGGTAACTACGAGCAGTACTTC	CSVLGQGGNYEQYF
-	TRBD1	TRBV5-1	TRBJ2-1	TGCGCCAGCAGCGGGGGACAGGTTGGGAACAATGAGCAGTTCTTC	CASSGGQVGNNEQFF